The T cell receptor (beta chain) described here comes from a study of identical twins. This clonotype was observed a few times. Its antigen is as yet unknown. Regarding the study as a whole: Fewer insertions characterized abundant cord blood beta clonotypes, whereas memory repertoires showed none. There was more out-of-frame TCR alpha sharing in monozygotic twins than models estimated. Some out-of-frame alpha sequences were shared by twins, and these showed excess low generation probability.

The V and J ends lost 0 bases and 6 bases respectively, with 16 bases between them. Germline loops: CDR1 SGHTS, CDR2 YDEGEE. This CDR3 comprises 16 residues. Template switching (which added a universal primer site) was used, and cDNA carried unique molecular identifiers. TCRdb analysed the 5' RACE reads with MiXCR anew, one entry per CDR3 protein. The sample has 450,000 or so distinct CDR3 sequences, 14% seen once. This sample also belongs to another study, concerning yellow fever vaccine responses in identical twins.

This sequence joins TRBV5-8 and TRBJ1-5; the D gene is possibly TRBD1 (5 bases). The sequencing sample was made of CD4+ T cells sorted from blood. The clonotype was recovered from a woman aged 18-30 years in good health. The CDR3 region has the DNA TGTGCCAGCAGCTTGGAGGACCCCCGGGGCGGTCAGCCCCAGCATTTT. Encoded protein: CASSLEDPRGGQPQHF. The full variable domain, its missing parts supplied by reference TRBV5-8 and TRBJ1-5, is EAGVTQSPTHLIKTRGQQATLRCSPISGHTSVYWYQQALGLGLQFLLWYDEGEERNRGNFPPRFSGRQFPNYSSELNVNALELEDSALYLCASSLEDPRGGQPQHFGDGTRLSIL.